Listed here is a single TCR beta chain. Library preparation for TCR beta used quantitative 5'-RACE with molecular barcodes. TCRdb processed the 5' RACE reads anew with MiXCR; each CDR3 protein has one entry. Of 150,000 to 200,000 distinct CDR3 sequences listed, 9.5% to 10% are singletons. The V end lost 1 base, the J end lost 5 bases, and 14 bases lay between the germline ends. The CDR3 spans 15 residues. The V gene's germline CDR1 is LGHNA and CDR2 YSLEER. The sample originates from a study of CD8 T cells in ankylosing spondylitis. This rearrangement joins TRBV4-3 to TRBJ2-5; D perhaps matches TRBD1 (5 bases). This clonotype was obtained from a female donor with ankylosing spondylitis or in good health (not recorded which). The sequenced sample consisted of blood, either unsorted or a sorted T cell fraction (not recorded which). DNA for the CDR3: TGCGCCAGCAGCCAAGGGCTAGGGGATTCGGAGACCCAGTACTTC. This encodes CASSQGLGDSETQYF.